The next 26 T cell receptor beta chains were all read from a single sample in a study of post-analysis software for immune sequencing data. Study results and caveats: There were about 5 TRBV segments more frequent in patients than controls, and TRBV5-6, TRBV5-1 and TRBV20-1 were among them.

cDNA libraries for TCR beta contained unique molecular identifiers. One entry per CDR3 protein results from TCRdb running MiXCR on the PCR reads. The sample lists 700,000 to 800,000 distinct CDR3 sequences, roughly 30% occurring once. What these receptors recognize is not known. The sequenced sample was blood. The receptors were sampled from a girl between 10 and 17 years old with multiple sclerosis.

In this sample, this clonotype turned up a few times. The chain couples TRBV7-2 to TRBJ2-7; D ambiguous. In germline, CDR1 is SGHTA, CDR2 FQGNSA. There are 14 residues in the CDR3. V gave up 0 bases and J gave up 4 bases, with 10 bases separating them. The CDR3 reads CASSLAPLKYEQYF. In nucleotides, the CDR3 is TGTGCCAGCAGCTTAGCCCCCCTCAAGTACGAGCAGTACTTC.

The rearrangement links TRBV14 to TRBJ1-2; D ambiguous. This CDR3 is 14 amino acids long. The ends were cut back, 0 bases at V and 8 bases at J, with 13 bases in the middle. The V gene's germline CDR1 is SGHDN and CDR2 FVKESK. In DNA form, the CDR3 reads TGTGCCAGCAGCCAAGACCCATTTTTTGACGGCTACACCTTC. The encoded protein is CASSQDPFFDGYTF.

This clonotype was counted between two and nine times. J is TRBJ1-5 and V is TRBV29-1, with 7 bases that match TRBD1. In germline, CDR1 is SQVTM, CDR2 ANQGSEA. J was trimmed by 1 base and V by 7 bases; bases with no gene match: 7. CDR3 length: 14 amino acids. In nucleotides, the CDR3 is TGCAGCGCCGAAGGGGGCAGCAGCAATCAGCCCCAGCATTTT. Its translation: CSAEGGSSNQPQHF.

The chain is built from TRBV5-1 and TRBJ2-6; D is ambiguous. The CDR3 sequence is 16 residues long. The V gene's germline CDR1 is SGHRS and CDR2 YFSETQ. V was pared by 0 bases and J by 1 base, with 8 bases between. The CDR3 DNA reads TGCGCCAGCAGCTTGGAGGGCGAGTCTGGGGCCAACGTCCTGACTTTC. Its translation: CASSLEGESGANVLTF.

The chain employs TRBV5-6 and TRBJ1-4; no firm D call. Trimming pared 3 bases from V and 8 bases from J, leaving 20 bases between. Germline CDR1 SGHDT, CDR2 YYEEEE. The CDR3 is made up of 16 amino acids. CDR3 sequence (DNA): TGTGCCAGCAGCTCGCCTGGTGCCCTCCTCGGAGAAAAACTGTTTTTT. The encoded protein is CASSSPGALLGEKLFF.

This clonotype was counted between two and nine times. The chain links TRBV15 to TRBJ2-3; 10 bases match TRBD1. Per germline, CDR1 LNHNV and CDR2 YYDKDF (reference sequence). With 2 bases clipped from V and 5 bases from J, the junction kept 7 bases outside the gene matches. CDR3 length: 16 residues. CDR3 DNA: TGTGCCACCAGCAGAACACCGGGACAGGGGAGAGATACGCAGTATTTT. It translates to CATSRTPGQGRDTQYF. Full variable domain (rest looked up from reference TRBV15 and TRBJ2-3): DAMVIQNPRYQVTQFGKPVTLSCSQTLNHNVMYWYQQKSSQAPKLLFHYYDKDFNNEADTPDNFQSRRPNTSFCFLDIRSPGLGDTAMYLCATSRTPGQGRDTQYFGPGTRLTVL.

This clonotype is a singleton in its sample. The chain is built from TRBV3-1 and TRBJ1-6; 7 bases agree with TRBD1. Germline values: CDR1 LGHDT, CDR2 YNNKEL (reference sequence). V gave up 4 bases and J gave up 10 bases; unmatched junction bases: 16. The CDR3 is 17 amino acids. Written as DNA, the CDR3 is TGTGCCAGCAGCCCTTTCCTTCTAGGGGGCCAGGAATCACCCCTCCACTTT. Protein sequence: CASSPFLLGGQESPLHF.

This clonotype was counted a single time. V is TRBV7-2 and J is TRBJ2-1; the match to TRBD1 covers 8 bases. Germline V gives CDR1 SGHTA, CDR2 FQGNSA. With 6 bases clipped from V and 6 bases from J, the junction kept 10 bases outside the gene matches. The CDR3 spans 15 residues. The CDR3 region has the DNA TGTGCCAGCAGACAACGAAGAACAGGGGGCAATGAGCAGTTCTTC. It is translated as CASRQRRTGGNEQFF.

In this sample, this clonotype turned up once. V is TRBV9 and J is TRBJ2-7, with TRBD2 identical over 9 bases. J gave up 2 bases and V 0 bases, and 0 bases lay outside the gene matches. Germline values: CDR1 SGDLS, CDR2 YYNGEE. The CDR3 is 14 residues long. CDR3 DNA sequence: TGTGCCAGCAGCGTAGGCGGGAGGGCCTACGAGCAGTACTTC. Protein product: CASSVGGRAYEQYF.

The V call is TRBV2, the J call TRBJ2-2, with 7 nucleotides matching TRBD1. Germline loops: CDR1 SNHLY, CDR2 FYNNEI. The CDR3 runs to 16 residues. The junction had 2 bases not matched to a gene; V was cut back by 0 bases and J by 1 base. Here the CDR3 DNA reads TGTGCCAGCAGTGAAGCGTGGGACAGGAACACCGGGGAGCTGTTTTTT. Amino acid sequence: CASSEAWDRNTGELFF.

V gene TRBV3-1 combines with J gene TRBJ1-5; 8 nucleotides line up with TRBD1. J gave up 5 bases and V 3 bases, and 6 bases lay outside the gene matches. CDR1 and CDR2 (germline): LGHDT, YNNKEL (reference sequence). The CDR3 spans 15 residues. The CDR3 spells CASSQFRGPDQPQHF. DNA for the CDR3: TGTGCCAGCAGCCAGTTCAGGGGGCCCGATCAGCCCCAGCATTTT.

The gene calls are TRBV9 and TRBJ2-5, with 7 bases aligning to TRBD2. After removal of 0 bases from V and 5 bases from J, the junction contained 7 bases not matched to a gene. Germline V gene data show CDR1 as SGDLS and CDR2 as YYNGEE. CDR3 size: 15 residues. This chain's CDR3 is CASSVGDGRRETQYF. The DNA of the CDR3 is TGTGCCAGCAGCGTAGGTGACGGGAGGCGCGAGACCCAGTACTTC.

The rearrangement uses TRBV29-1 and TRBJ2-2; possibly TRBD2 for D (6 bases). Per the germline V gene, CDR1 is SQVTM and CDR2 is ANQGSEA. V was shortened by 6 bases and J by 5 bases, with 10 bases between the two germline ends. CDR3 length: 12 residues. The CDR3 DNA reads as TGCAGCGTCCCTGGGAGGACCGGGGAGCTGTTTTTT. Translation: CSVPGRTGELFF.

This chain links TRBV18 with TRBJ2-3; D assignment may be TRBD1 or TRBD2 (5 bases each). The CDR3 runs 17 residues. V was cut by 6 bases and J by 0 bases, with 19 bases left in between. Germline V lookup: CDR1 KGHSH, CDR2 LQKENI. The CDR3, as DNA: TGTGCCAGCTCGCGCCGGGACGCCTTTTCTAGCACAGATACGCAGTATTTT. Translated: CASSRRDAFSSTDTQYF.

This clonotype has more than one count but fewer than ten. The chain joins TRBV11-2 to TRBJ2-1; 7 bases agree with TRBD2. V lost 4 bases to trimming and J lost 4 bases; unmatched junction nucleotides: 4. Germline V CDR1 and CDR2: SGHAT, FQNNGV. The CDR3 loop spans 14 amino acids. DNA of the CDR3: TGTGCCAGCAGCTGGGGACTACTGTACAATGAGCAGTTCTTC. Translation gives CASSWGLLYNEQFF.

This clonotype was found many times. This chain joins TRBV20-1 and TRBJ2-5; perhaps TRBD1 as D (6 bases). This CDR3 contains 14 residues. The V and J ends lost 1 base and 4 bases respectively, with 13 bases between them. CDR1 and CDR2 (germline): DFQATT, SNEGSKA (reference sequence). The CDR3 protein is CSARVQGQGETQYF. The CDR3 DNA reads as TGCAGTGCTAGAGTCCAGGGGCAGGGAGAGACCCAGTACTTC.

In this sample, this clonotype turned up a few times. J is TRBJ2-7 and V is TRBV4-3; D gene ambiguous. The germline V and J ends were trimmed by 0 bases and 4 bases, with 10 bases remaining between them. Per the germline V gene, CDR1 is LGHNA and CDR2 is YSLEER. The CDR3 is 14 residues long. CDR3 in amino acids: CASSQDVVGYEQYF. CDR3 sequence (DNA): TGCGCCAGCAGCCAAGATGTCGTGGGATACGAGCAGTACTTC.

This clonotype is a singleton in its sample. It may be a read error: a sequence one base away is much more abundant. V and J are TRBV20-1 and TRBJ2-3; tentative D call: TRBD2 (5 bases). The CDR3 is 16 amino acids. Looked up from germline, CDR1 is DFQATT and CDR2 is SNEGSKA (reference sequence). The CDR3 nucleotides read TGCAGTGCTAGGAGAGATACTGGTCGGGGAACAGATACGCATTATTTT. Its translation: CSARRDTGRGTDTHYF.

The rearrangement joins TRBV7-9 to TRBJ2-5; D is unclear. The germline V gene encodes CDR1 SEHNR and CDR2 FQNEAQ (reference sequence). Trimming shortened V by 4 bases and J by 2 bases, and 8 bases separated the two germline ends. CDR3 size: 13 residues. The CDR3 spells CASSSTRQETQYF. CDR3 DNA: TGTGCCAGCAGCTCCACCCGGCAAGAGACCCAGTACTTC.

The chain carries TRBV7-2 and TRBJ2-1, with unresolved D. V gave up 1 base and J gave up 9 bases, with 16 bases separating them. This CDR3 is 15 amino acids long. Germline CDR1 is SGHTA and CDR2 is FQGNSA. Here the CDR3 DNA reads TGTGCCAGCAGCTTAGAGGCAGGAGAAAGCAGTGAGCAGTTCTTC. This gives the protein CASSLEAGESSEQFF. Together with reference TRBV7-2 and TRBJ2-1, the CDR3 gives the full variable domain: GAGVSQSPSNKVTEKGKDVELRCDPISGHTALYWYRQSLGQGLEFLIYFQGNSAPDKSGLPSDRFSAERTGGSVSTLTIQRTQQEDSAVYLCASSLEAGESSEQFFGPGTRLTVL.

The chain uses TRBV6-5 and TRBJ1-6; a weak D match, TRBD1 (5 bases). The CDR3 sequence is 17 residues long. In germline, CDR1 is MNHEY, CDR2 SVGAGI. The V gene lost 2 bases and the J gene lost 8 bases, with 19 bases spanning the gap. The CDR3, as DNA: TGTGCCAGCAGTTACGGTGCGGCAGGGCTTATTGATTCACCCCTCCACTTT. Its protein is CASSYGAAGLIDSPLHF.

CDR3 DNA: TGTGCCAGCAGCTTAATGTACAATGAGCAGTACTTC. It translates to CASSLMYNEQYF. The chain links TRBV7-9 to TRBJ2-1, with D unresolved. The DNA matches TRBJ2-7 better at its end, which makes the J call doubtful. The CDR3 contains 12 residues. Germline loops: CDR1 SEHNR, CDR2 FQNEAQ (reference sequence).

This chain joins TRBV19 and TRBJ2-5, with D possibly matching TRBD2 (5 bases). The last part of the DNA fits TRBJ2-7 better; the J call may be wrong. Germline V gives CDR1 LNHDA, CDR2 SQIVND (reference sequence). CDR3 size: 12 residues. Here the CDR3 DNA reads TGTGCCAGTAGCACGGAGGCCTACGAGCAGTACTTC. As protein: CASSTEAYEQYF.

This clonotype was detected only a few times. The chain employs TRBV5-1 and TRBJ2-1, with D hard to call. The CDR3 sequence is 14 residues long. Germline V gives CDR1 SGHRS, CDR2 YFSETQ. V lost 4 bases and J 5 bases, leaving 13 bases between the germline ends. CDR3 coding DNA: TGCGCCAGCAGCGCATACGGCGGACACAATGAGCAGTTCTTC. Translating it yields CASSAYGGHNEQFF.

The sample holds a few counts of this clonotype. The V call is TRBV10-3, the J call TRBJ2-3; D is tentatively TRBD1 or TRBD2 (5 bases each). Germline V CDR1 and CDR2: ENHRY, SYGVKD. V shed 6 bases and J shed 0 bases, with 10 bases lying between them. This CDR3 has 14 residues. DNA of the CDR3: TGTGCCATCAGATCCCGGGACAGCACAGATACGCAGTATTTT. Its translation is CAIRSRDSTDTQYF.

In the case of this clonotype: The junction does not match germline at one end; this may be a read error. The rearrangement links TRBV7-7 to TRBJ2-5; TRBD2 is a possible D gene (6 bases). Germline CDR1 reads SSHAT; CDR2 reads FNYEAQ (reference sequence). This CDR3 is built from 13 residues. CDR3 coding DNA: TGTGCTAGCAGCTTAGATTCATGGGGACTGCAGTACTTC. This translates into CASSLDSWGLQYF. Full variable domain (remainder filled in from reference TRBV7-7 and TRBJ2-5): GAGVSQSPRYKVTKRGQDVTLRCDPISSHATLYWYQQALGQGPEFLTYFNYEAQPDKSGLPSDRFSAERPEGSISTLTIQRTEQRDSAMYRCASSLDSWGLQYFGPGTRLLVL.